The 27 T cell receptor beta chains listed next were all sequenced from one sample in a study of early T cells in non-severe SARS-CoV-2 infection. MiXCR, applied by TCRdb to the 5' RACE reads, yields one record per CDR3 protein. Here the sample spans 45,000 to 65,000 distinct CDR3 sequences, around 10% being singletons. The sequenced material came from whole blood. These receptors originate from an adult who was a healthcare worker with PCR-confirmed SARS-CoV-2 infection or an uninfected control (not recorded which).

Ten or more counts support this clonotype. This chain joins TRBV7-9 and TRBJ2-1; D gene ambiguous. V dropped 5 bases and J dropped 1 base, with 9 bases sitting between them. The CDR3 has 14 amino acids. Germline V gene data show CDR1 as SEHNR and CDR2 as FQNEAQ (reference sequence). Written as DNA, the CDR3 is TGTGCCAGCAGCCAAAGCGTTTCCTACAATGAGCAGTTCTTC. Its translation is CASSQSVSYNEQFF.

The rearrangement joins TRBV5-8 to TRBJ2-5; possibly TRBD2 for D (6 bases). The CDR3 extends over 15 amino acids. Germline-derived CDR1 and CDR2 are SGHTS and YDEGEE. V was trimmed by 0 bases and J by 4 bases, leaving 13 bases between them. The chain's CDR3 is CASSLGTGEAETQYF. CDR3 in DNA: TGTGCCAGCAGCTTGGGAACTGGGGAGGCAGAGACCCAGTACTTC.

V and J are TRBV28 and TRBJ2-7; D call uncertain. The V end was cut by 4 bases, the J end by 7 bases, with 8 bases between. The CDR3 runs to 11 residues. Germline V CDR1 and CDR2: MDHEN, SYDVKM. The chain's CDR3 is CASSSRDEQYF. For the CDR3, the DNA is TGTGCCAGCAGTTCAAGGGATGAGCAGTACTTC.

This rearrangement joins TRBV4-1 to TRBJ2-7; TRBD1 aligns across 9 bases. V shed 5 bases, J shed 4 bases, and the junction held 9 bases outside the gene matches. This CDR3 comprises 15 residues. Looked up from germline, CDR1 is MGHRA and CDR2 is YSYEKL. The CDR3 spells CASSVQQGALYEQYF. The CDR3 coding sequence is TGCGCCAGCAGCGTGCAACAGGGGGCATTATACGAGCAGTACTTC.

This clonotype has just a few counts. V and J are TRBV20-1 and TRBJ2-3, with D possibly matching TRBD2 (6 bases). This CDR3 is built from 14 residues. Germline values: CDR1 DFQATT, CDR2 SNEGSKA (reference sequence). Between the trimmed V and J ends, which lost 3 bases and 1 base, there was a span of 11 bases. The CDR3 reads CSASIQRGTDTQYF. Here the CDR3 DNA reads TGCAGTGCTAGTATCCAGCGGGGCACAGATACGCAGTATTTT.

This clonotype was recorded at least ten times. The chain uses TRBV28 and TRBJ1-2; 8 nucleotides match TRBD1. CDR3 length equals 15 residues. V shed 1 base and J 4 bases; nucleotides not matched to a gene: 5. Germline V gives CDR1 MDHEN, CDR2 SYDVKM. CDR3 amino acids: CASSLSTGGGYGYTF. CDR3 DNA: TGTGCCAGCAGTTTATCCACAGGGGGTGGCTATGGCTACACCTTC.

This clonotype was counted ten times or more. This chain uses TRBV6-2 or TRBV6-3 with TRBJ2-5; 8 nucleotides line up with TRBD2. Germline V gives CDR1 MNHEY, CDR2 SVGEGT. The CDR3 has 15 residues. After removal of 3 bases from V and 4 bases from J, the junction contained 7 bases not matched to a gene. The CDR3 here is CASSYTAGERETQYF. CDR3 in DNA: TGTGCCAGCAGTTATACAGCGGGGGAACGAGAGACCCAGTACTTC.

The chain carries TRBV24-1 and TRBJ2-7, with TRBD2 matching 11 bases. The CDR3 has 15 residues. Germline-derived CDR1 and CDR2 are KGHDR and SFDVKD. With 4 bases clipped from V and 5 bases from J, the junction kept 6 bases outside the gene matches. CDR3 sequence (DNA): TGTGCCACCAGTGACCCACTAGCGGGAGTCGACGAGCAGTACTTC. This gives the protein CATSDPLAGVDEQYF.

This clonotype has ten or more counts. The V gene is TRBV9, the J gene TRBJ2-3; 11 nucleotides match TRBD1. The ends lost 4 bases at V and 1 base at J; junction bases unmatched: 11. CDR3 length: 18 residues. Per germline, CDR1 SGDLS and CDR2 YYNGEE. As DNA, the CDR3 is TGTGCCAGCAGCTCCGGGACAGGGGGAAAAGGGGGCACAGATACGCAGTATTTT. Protein: CASSSGTGGKGGTDTQYF.

In its sample, this clonotype was seen many times. The chain uses TRBV20-1 and TRBJ2-1, with 9 bases identical to TRBD2. The J segment lost 10 bases and the V segment lost 1 base, leaving 17 bases of the junction unmatched. From germline, CDR1 is DFQATT and CDR2 SNEGSKA (reference sequence). The CDR3 runs to 17 residues. CDR3 loop: CSARGHLAGVISREQFF. The CDR3 coding sequence is TGCAGTGCTAGAGGACATTTAGCGGGGGTCATATCGCGGGAGCAGTTCTTC.

This sequence joins TRBV7-3 and TRBJ2-2; 8 bases are a match to TRBD1. The CDR3 spans 14 residues. Germline assignment: CDR1 SGHTA and CDR2 FQGTGA. Trimming removed 4 bases from V and 6 bases from J; junction bases left unmatched: 4. The CDR3 DNA reads as TGTGCCAGCAGCTGGAAACAGGGGGCCGGGGAGCTGTTTTTT. Protein sequence: CASSWKQGAGELFF.

At least ten counts were recorded for this clonotype. V is TRBV19 and J is TRBJ2-1, with D perhaps matching TRBD1 or TRBD2 (5 bases each). V was trimmed by 9 bases and J by 8 bases, leaving 17 bases between them. Germline lookup yields CDR1 LNHDA and CDR2 SQIVND (reference sequence). The CDR3 has 13 residues. CDR3 DNA: TGTGCCAGCCAGGACGGGGCGGTCGATGAGCAGTTCTTC. Its translation is CASQDGAVDEQFF.

This clonotype was seen many times. The J gene is TRBJ2-5, the V gene TRBV3-1; 10 nucleotides match TRBD2. V shed 9 bases, J shed 6 bases, and the junction held 7 bases outside the gene matches. In germline, CDR1 is LGHDT, CDR2 YNNKEL (reference sequence). This CDR3 is built from 13 residues. The DNA for the CDR3 is TGTGCCAGTACAGCGGGGGGGCCCCAGACCCAGTACTTC. It yields the protein CASTAGGPQTQYF.

The rearrangement joins TRBV6-2 or TRBV6-3 to TRBJ1-2, with D possibly matching TRBD1 (6 bases). Germline CDR1 is MNHEY and CDR2 is SVGEGT. The CDR3 covers 14 residues. V was pared by 0 bases and J by 5 bases, with 10 bases between. The CDR3 DNA is TGTGCCAGCAGTTACTCCTTTGGACAGTATGGCTACACCTTC. Its protein product is CASSYSFGQYGYTF.

This clonotype was counted ten times or more. A junction end diverges from the germline sequence, so it may reflect a read error. The chain has TRBV7-7 and TRBJ2-1; 13 bases line up with TRBD2. This CDR3 contains 19 residues. Germline loops: CDR1 SSHAT, CDR2 FNYEAQ (reference sequence). The CDR3 loop is CASSLVPLAGGKTNNEQFF. DNA of the CDR3: TGTGCTAGCAGCTTAGTACCACTAGCGGGAGGGAAAACCAACAATGAGCAGTTCTTC.

This clonotype was picked up many times. This rearrangement joins TRBV5-1 to TRBJ2-1; 9 positions agree with TRBD1. The CDR3 loop spans 14 amino acids. The germline V gene has CDR1 SGHRS and CDR2 YFSETQ. J lost 8 bases, V lost 3 bases, and 6 bases had no gene match. For the CDR3, the DNA is TGCGCCAGCAGCTGGGACAGGGCGGAGGATGAGCAGTTCTTC. Translation gives CASSWDRAEDEQFF.

At least ten counts were recorded for this clonotype. This sequence joins TRBV6-2 or TRBV6-3 and TRBJ2-7; 7 positions match TRBD2. Germline V CDR1 and CDR2: MNHEY, SVGEGT. Trimming removed 6 bases from V and 5 bases from J; junction bases left unmatched: 10. There are 14 residues in the CDR3. CDR3 bases: TGTGCCAGCAGCCTAACTAGCGAAGAAGACGAGCAGTACTTC. Its protein is CASSLTSEEDEQYF.

This clonotype was picked up many times. This chain uses TRBV7-3 with TRBJ1-1; unclear D gene. V was clipped by 2 bases and J by 2 bases, with 6 bases between them. Germline loops: CDR1 SGHTA, CDR2 FQGTGA. The CDR3 runs to 13 residues. CDR3 protein: CASSLWENTEAFF. Here the CDR3 DNA reads TGTGCCAGCAGCTTATGGGAAAACACTGAAGCTTTCTTT.

This clonotype has only a few counts. The chain is built from TRBV5-1 and TRBJ2-7, with 12 bases aligning to TRBD1. The CDR3 has 17 residues. J was trimmed by 4 bases and V by 3 bases; bases with no gene match: 11. Germline values: CDR1 SGHRS, CDR2 YFSETQ. In nucleotides, the CDR3 is TGCGCCAGCAGCTCAAGACCCGGGACAGGGGGCTGGTACGAGCAGTACTTC. Translating it yields CASSSRPGTGGWYEQYF.

This clonotype was detected only a few times. The chain joins TRBV7-2 to TRBJ2-1; 8 bases line up with TRBD2. The germline CDR1 and CDR2 sequences are SGHTA and FQGNSA. CDR3 size: 15 residues. V trimming: 4 bases; J trimming: 8 bases; junction bases outside the gene matches: 10. CDR3 in DNA: TGTGCCAGCAGCTCCGGGACTAGGGCGTTCGATGAGCAGTTCTTC. Translating it yields CASSSGTRAFDEQFF.

This clonotype was detected many times. The V call is TRBV2, the J call TRBJ1-2; maybe TRBD1 (6 bases). The CDR3 covers 13 residues. V was shortened by 3 bases and J by 8 bases, with 13 bases between the two germline ends. Germline lookup yields CDR1 SNHLY and CDR2 FYNNEI. This chain's CDR3 is CASSERDRFGYTF. The CDR3 coding sequence is TGTGCCAGCAGTGAGAGAGACAGGTTCGGCTACACCTTC.

This clonotype was observed many times. The chain links TRBV20-1 to TRBJ2-3; TRBD1 or TRBD2 may be the D gene (6 bases each). The CDR3 is 13 amino acids. From germline, CDR1 is DFQATT and CDR2 SNEGSKA (reference sequence). V gave up 6 bases and J gave up 8 bases, with 18 bases separating them. The CDR3 region is CSATGRYQSTQYF. CDR3 coding DNA: TGCAGTGCCACAGGGAGGTACCAGTCTACGCAGTATTTT.

The J gene is TRBJ2-3, the V gene TRBV29-1; no clear D. This CDR3 has 14 residues. CDR1 SQVTM and CDR2 ANQGSEA come from the germline V gene. With 3 bases removed from V and 2 bases from J, the gap between germline ends came to 12 bases. The CDR3 region has the DNA TGCAGCGTTGACACCGGACCAACCACAGATACGCAGTATTTT. It translates to CSVDTGPTTDTQYF.

This clonotype was seen many times. V is TRBV10-2 and J is TRBJ2-7; TRBD2 matches at 12 bases. The trim removed 10 bases at V and 6 bases at J, leaving 13 bases unmatched. CDR3 length equals 15 residues. Germline CDR1 reads WSHSY; CDR2 reads SAAADI. This CDR3 is CATRTPSGRASEQYF. For the CDR3, the DNA is TGCGCCACACGGACTCCTAGCGGGAGGGCGTCCGAGCAGTACTTC.

This clonotype occurred many times. The chain couples TRBV19 to TRBJ2-1; perhaps TRBD1 as D (5 bases). The CDR3 spans 14 residues. Trimming took 5 bases from V and 9 from J, leaving 17 bases between them. Germline lookup yields CDR1 LNHDA and CDR2 SQIVND (reference sequence). Here the CDR3 DNA reads TGTGCCAGTAGTCCCAGGGCAGTATTTAGTGAGCAGTTCTTC. Protein: CASSPRAVFSEQFF.

This chain links TRBV29-1 with TRBJ2-1; 16 nucleotides line up with TRBD2. Germline trimming cut 6 bases from V and 5 bases from J; bases unmatched to any gene: 7. The germline gives CDR1 SQVTM, CDR2 ANQGSEA. The CDR3 runs to 16 residues. CDR3 sequence (DNA): TGCAGCGTAGCGGGACTAGCGGGGGGGCCCGACAATGAGCAGTTCTTC. This gives the protein CSVAGLAGGPDNEQFF.

The rearrangement links TRBV20-1 to TRBJ2-7, with TRBD1 matching 9 bases. The CDR3 has 13 residues. CDR1 is DFQATT and CDR2 is SNEGSKA in the germline V gene (reference sequence). The CDR3 sequence: CSVAGTGTYEQYF. The CDR3 region has the DNA TGCAGCGTAGCCGGGACAGGGACCTACGAGCAGTACTTC.